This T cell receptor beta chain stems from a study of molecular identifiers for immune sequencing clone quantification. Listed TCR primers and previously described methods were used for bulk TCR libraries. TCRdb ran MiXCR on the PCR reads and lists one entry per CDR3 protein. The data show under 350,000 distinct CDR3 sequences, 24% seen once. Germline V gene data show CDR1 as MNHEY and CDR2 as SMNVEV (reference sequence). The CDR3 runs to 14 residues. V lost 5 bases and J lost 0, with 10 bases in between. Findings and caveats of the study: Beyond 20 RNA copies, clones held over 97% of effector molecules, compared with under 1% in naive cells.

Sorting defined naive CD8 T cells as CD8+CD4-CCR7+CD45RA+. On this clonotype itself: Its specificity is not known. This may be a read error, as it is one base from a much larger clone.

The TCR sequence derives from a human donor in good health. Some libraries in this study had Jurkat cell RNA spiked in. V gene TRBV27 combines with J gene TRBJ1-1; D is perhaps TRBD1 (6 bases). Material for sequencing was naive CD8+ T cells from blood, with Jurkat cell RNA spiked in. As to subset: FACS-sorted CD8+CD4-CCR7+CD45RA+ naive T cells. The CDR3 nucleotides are TGTGCCAGCAGTCCAGGGGCCCTGAACACTGAAGCTTTCTTT. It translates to CASSPGALNTEAFF.